The clone carrying this T cell receptor (beta chain) was recorded once. TEMRA cells were enriched by FACS, while CD8+ and CD4+ T cells were obtained through a negative isolation that was performed magnetically. The source of the sample is a study of CD8 T cells in Susac syndrome. This CDR3 is built from 14 residues. Germline V CDR1 and CDR2: LGHNA, YNFKEQ. V lost 2 bases and J lost 0, with 4 bases in between. Random hexamers were used to reverse transcribe about 0.45 to 1 ug of RNA. Coverage of TCR beta CDR3 amplification by immunoSEQ multiplex PCR extended to 54 Vbeta and 13 Jbeta. One entry per CDR3 protein results from TCRdb running MiXCR on the immunoSEQ multiplex PCR reads. Here the sample spans approximately 180,000 distinct CDR3 sequences, nearly 97% being singletons.

The V and J genes are TRBV4-2 and TRBJ1-4; no firm D call. Sequencing used CD4+ T cells from PBMCs. This sequence originates from a human donor with multiple sclerosis. CDR3 amino acids: CASSQPATNEKLFF. CDR3 DNA: TGTGCCAGCAGCCAACCTGCAACTAATGAAAAACTGTTTTTT.